The rows below give T cell receptor beta chains drawn from one sample of a study of post-analysis software for immune sequencing data. TCRdb ran MiXCR on the PCR reads and lists one entry per CDR3 protein. Here the sample spans around 500,000 distinct CDR3 sequences, under 40% being singletons. The material sequenced was blood. The receptor set was obtained from a girl aged 2 to 17 with multiple sclerosis. The CDR3 runs from the conserved cysteine through the conserved F or W. Each record gives: D gene, V gene, clone size, J gene, CDR3 DNA, CDR3 protein. D genes are given only for firm matches. Size is stated for part of the rows, as once, few or many counts, or as a class when the clone is expanded.

>TRBD1|TRBV20-1|few|TRBJ2-3
TGCAGGACAGGGTACACAGATACGCAGTATTTT
CRTGYTDTQYF
>.|TRBV6-4|.|TRBJ2-3
TGTGCCAGCAGTGTTTGGGGGACTAGCACAGATACGCAGTATTTT
CASSVWGTSTDTQYF
>TRBD1|TRBV12-3/TRBV12-4|few|TRBJ2-1
TGTGCCAGCACCTGGGACAGGGGTAAAAGCGAGCAGTTCTTC
CASTWDRGKSEQFF
>.|TRBV20-1|.|TRBJ2-1
TGCAGTGCTAGAGATCGGCGCGGGGACAATGAGCAGTTCTTC
CSARDRRGDNEQFF
>.|TRBV27|few|TRBJ1-2
TGTGCCAGCAGTGCCCGGGACGGGAGAAACTATGGCTACACCTTC
CASSARDGRNYGYTF
>TRBD1|TRBV5-5|few|TRBJ1-2
TGTGCCAGCAGTACGGGACAGGCGAACTATGGCTACACCTTC
CASSTGQANYGYTF
>TRBD2|TRBV20-1|few|TRBJ2-5
TGCAGTGCTAGAGGATACGGGGGGGGCCAAGAGACCCAGTACTTC
CSARGYGGGQETQYF
>TRBD1|TRBV6-5|.|TRBJ1-1
TGTGCCAGCAGCCGGGGGACAGGGGAAGCTTTCTTT
CASSRGTGEAFF
>.|TRBV20-1|.|TRBJ1-3
TGCAGTGCTCTAGACAGGTTCTCTGGAAACACCATATATTTT
CSALDRFSGNTIYF
>.|TRBV28|.|TRBJ1-4
TGTGCCAGCAGTTTCTTAGATGAAAAACTGTTTTTT
CASSFLDEKLFF
>.|TRBV20-1|.|TRBJ2-1
TGCAGTGCTAGAGAAGCGGATTACAATGAGCAGTTCTTC
CSAREADYNEQFF
>.|TRBV20-1|few|TRBJ2-1
TGCAGTGCAAAAGGGCCAGGATACAATGAGCAGTTCTTC
CSAKGPGYNEQFF
>.|TRBV7-8|few|TRBJ2-1
TGTGCCAGCAGCCCGCGGGCCCTGACTCTCAACAATGAGCAGTTCTTC
CASSPRALTLNNEQFF
>TRBD1|TRBV15|few|TRBJ2-5
TGTACCACCAGCAGAGGGACAGGGGGATTGGAGACCCGGTACTTC
CTTSRGTGGLETRYF
>.|TRBV15|few|TRBJ2-3
TGTGCCACCAGCAGAGATCGGGACACAGATACGCAGTATTTT
CATSRDRDTDTQYF
>.|TRBV5-5|.|TRBJ2-7
TGTGCCAGCAGCTTGGAGTCAGGGACCTACGAGCAGTACTTC
CASSLESGTYEQYF
>.|TRBV18|many|TRBJ2-3
TGTGCCAGCTCTAAGGCCACAGATACGCAGTATTTT
CASSKATDTQYF